This T cell receptor beta chain originates from a study of T cell changes during pregnancy in multiple sclerosis. Data came from immunoSEQ multiplex PCR; TCRdb stores just in-frame clones and leaves some out. The profile shows approximately 69,000 clones, roughly 94% of them singletons. This sample comprised peripheral blood, obtained in the third trimester of pregnancy. The TCR originated in a female donor with multiple sclerosis, enrolled in a pregnancy study.

The CDR3 sequence is CASSLTGGVNYGYTF. CDR3 nucleotides: TGTGCCAGCAGCTTAACCGGGGGGGTAAACTATGGCTACACCTTC. The chain uses TRBV7-3 and TRBJ1-2; maybe TRBD1 (5 bases). The CDR3 has 15 residues. The germline V and J ends were trimmed by 0 bases and 2 bases, with 10 bases remaining between them. Germline V gives CDR1 SGHTA, CDR2 FQGTGA.